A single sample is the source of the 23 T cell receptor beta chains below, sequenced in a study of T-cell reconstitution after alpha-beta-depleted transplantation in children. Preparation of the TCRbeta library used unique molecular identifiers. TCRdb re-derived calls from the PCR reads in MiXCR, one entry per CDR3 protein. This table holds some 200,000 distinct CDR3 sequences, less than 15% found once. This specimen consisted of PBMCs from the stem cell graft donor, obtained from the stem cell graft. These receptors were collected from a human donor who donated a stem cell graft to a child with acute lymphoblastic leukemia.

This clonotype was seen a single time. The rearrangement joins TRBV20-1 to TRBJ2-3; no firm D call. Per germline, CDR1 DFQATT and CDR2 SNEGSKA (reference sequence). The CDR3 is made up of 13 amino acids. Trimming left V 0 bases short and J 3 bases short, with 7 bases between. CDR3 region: CSARDQQTDTQYF. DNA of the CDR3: TGCAGTGCTAGAGATCAGCAGACAGATACGCAGTATTTT.

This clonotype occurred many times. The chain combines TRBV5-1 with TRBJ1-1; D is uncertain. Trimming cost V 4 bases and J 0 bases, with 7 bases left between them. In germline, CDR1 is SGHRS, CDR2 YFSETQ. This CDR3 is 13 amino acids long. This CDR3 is CASSPALNTEAFF. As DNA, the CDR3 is TGCGCCAGCAGCCCGGCTTTGAACACTGAAGCTTTCTTT.

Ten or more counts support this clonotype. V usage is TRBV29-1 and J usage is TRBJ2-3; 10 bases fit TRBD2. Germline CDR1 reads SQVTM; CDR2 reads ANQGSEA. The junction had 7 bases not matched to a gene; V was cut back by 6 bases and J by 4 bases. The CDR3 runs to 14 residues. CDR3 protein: CSVELAGGSDTQYF. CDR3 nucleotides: TGCAGCGTGGAATTAGCGGGAGGATCAGATACGCAGTATTTT.

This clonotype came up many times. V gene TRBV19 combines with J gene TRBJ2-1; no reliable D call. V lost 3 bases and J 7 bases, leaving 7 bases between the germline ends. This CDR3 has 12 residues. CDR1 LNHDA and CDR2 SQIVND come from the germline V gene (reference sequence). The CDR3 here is CASSIGRNEQFF. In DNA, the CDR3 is TGTGCCAGTAGTATTGGTAGGAATGAGCAGTTCTTC.

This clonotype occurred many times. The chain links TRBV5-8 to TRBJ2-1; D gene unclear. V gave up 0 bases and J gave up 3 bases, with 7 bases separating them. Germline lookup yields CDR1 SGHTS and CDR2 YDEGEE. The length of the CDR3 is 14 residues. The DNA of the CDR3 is TGTGCCAGCAGCTTGGGGGGATTCTACAATGAGCAGTTCTTC. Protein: CASSLGGFYNEQFF.

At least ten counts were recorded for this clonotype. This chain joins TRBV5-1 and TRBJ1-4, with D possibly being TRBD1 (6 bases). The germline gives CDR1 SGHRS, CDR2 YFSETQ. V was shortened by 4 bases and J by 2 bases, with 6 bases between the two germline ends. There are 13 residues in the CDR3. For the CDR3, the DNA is TGCGCCAGCAGCGGACAGACTAATGAAAAACTGTTTTTT. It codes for CASSGQTNEKLFF.

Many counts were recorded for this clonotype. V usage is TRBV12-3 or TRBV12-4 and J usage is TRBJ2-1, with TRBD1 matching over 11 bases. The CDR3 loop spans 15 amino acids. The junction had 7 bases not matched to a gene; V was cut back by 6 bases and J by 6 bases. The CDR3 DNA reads TGTGCCAGCAGCCGTCCCGGGACAGGGGGCAATGAGCAGTTCTTC. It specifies CASSRPGTGGNEQFF.

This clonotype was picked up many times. Here the CDR3 reads CASSSRTSGRAWEQFF. The CDR3 bases are TGCGCCAGCAGCTCAAGGACTAGCGGGAGGGCCTGGGAGCAGTTCTTC. J is TRBJ2-1 and V is TRBV5-1; 15 bases are a match to TRBD2. The CDR3 is 16 amino acids. V shed 3 bases and J 10 bases; nucleotides not matched to a gene: 8. The V gene's germline CDR1 is SGHRS and CDR2 YFSETQ.

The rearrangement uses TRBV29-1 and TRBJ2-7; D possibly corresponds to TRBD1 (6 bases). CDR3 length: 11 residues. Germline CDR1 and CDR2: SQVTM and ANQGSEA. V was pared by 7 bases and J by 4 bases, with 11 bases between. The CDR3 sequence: CSGGQVYEQYF. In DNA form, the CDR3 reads TGCAGCGGGGGGCAAGTTTACGAGCAGTACTTC.

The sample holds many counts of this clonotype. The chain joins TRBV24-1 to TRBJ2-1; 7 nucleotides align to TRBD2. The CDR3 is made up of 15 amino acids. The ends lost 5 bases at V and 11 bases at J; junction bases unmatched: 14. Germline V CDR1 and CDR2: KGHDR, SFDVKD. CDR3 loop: CATSGTGTVSGKQFF. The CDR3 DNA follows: TGTGCCACCAGTGGGACCGGGACCGTAAGCGGGAAGCAGTTCTTC.

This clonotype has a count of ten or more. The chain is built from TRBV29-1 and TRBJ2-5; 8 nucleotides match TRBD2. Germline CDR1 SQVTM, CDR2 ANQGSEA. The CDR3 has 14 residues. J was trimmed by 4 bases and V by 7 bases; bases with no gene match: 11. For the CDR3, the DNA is TGCAGCGCCCGTGTCCCGGGAGGGGGAGAGACCCAGTACTTC. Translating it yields CSARVPGGGETQYF.

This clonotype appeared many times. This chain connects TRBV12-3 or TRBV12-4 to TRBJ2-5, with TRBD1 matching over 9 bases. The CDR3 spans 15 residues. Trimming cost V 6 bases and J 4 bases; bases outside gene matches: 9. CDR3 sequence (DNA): TGTGCCAGCAGCCCGGGACAGGGTTTCGGAGAGACCCAGTACTTC. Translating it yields CASSPGQGFGETQYF.

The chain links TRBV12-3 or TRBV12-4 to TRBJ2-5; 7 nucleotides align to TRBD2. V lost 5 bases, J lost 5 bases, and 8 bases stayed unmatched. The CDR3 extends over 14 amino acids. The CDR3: CASSPWEGTETQYF. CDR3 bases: TGTGCCAGCAGTCCCTGGGAGGGGACGGAGACCCAGTACTTC.

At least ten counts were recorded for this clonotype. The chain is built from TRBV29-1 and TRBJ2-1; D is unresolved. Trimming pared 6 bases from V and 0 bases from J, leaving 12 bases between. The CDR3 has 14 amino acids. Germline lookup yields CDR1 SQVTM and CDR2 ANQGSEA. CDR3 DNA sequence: TGCAGCGTGGCGGAACTGTACTCCTACAATGAGCAGTTCTTC. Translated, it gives CSVAELYSYNEQFF.

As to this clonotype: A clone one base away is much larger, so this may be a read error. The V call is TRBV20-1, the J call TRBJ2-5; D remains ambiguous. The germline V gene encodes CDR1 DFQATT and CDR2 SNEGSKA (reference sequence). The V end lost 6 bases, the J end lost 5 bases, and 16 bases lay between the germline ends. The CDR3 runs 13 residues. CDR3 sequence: CSAIEQERETQYF. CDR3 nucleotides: TGCAGTGCCATAGAGCAGGAGAGGGAGACCCAGTACTTC.

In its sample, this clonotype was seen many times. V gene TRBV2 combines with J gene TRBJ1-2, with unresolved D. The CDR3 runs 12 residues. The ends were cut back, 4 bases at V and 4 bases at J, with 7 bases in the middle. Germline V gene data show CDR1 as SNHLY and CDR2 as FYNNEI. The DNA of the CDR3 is TGTGCCAGCAGTGGCCATGTCTATGGCTACACCTTC. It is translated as CASSGHVYGYTF.

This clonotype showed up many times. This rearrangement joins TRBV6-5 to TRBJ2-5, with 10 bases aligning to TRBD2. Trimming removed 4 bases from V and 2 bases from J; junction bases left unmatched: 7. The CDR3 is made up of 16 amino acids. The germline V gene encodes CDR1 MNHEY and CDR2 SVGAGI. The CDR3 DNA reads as TGTGCCAGCAGTTCACCGGGACTAGCGACTCAAGAGACCCAGTACTTC. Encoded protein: CASSSPGLATQETQYF.

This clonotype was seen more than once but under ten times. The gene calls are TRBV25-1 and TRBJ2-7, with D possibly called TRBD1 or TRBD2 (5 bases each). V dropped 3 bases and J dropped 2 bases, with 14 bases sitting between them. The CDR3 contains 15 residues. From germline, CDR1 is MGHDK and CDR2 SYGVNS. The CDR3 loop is CASSDVRDGTYEQYF. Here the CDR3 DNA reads TGTGCCAGCAGTGATGTTCGGGACGGCACCTACGAGCAGTACTTC.

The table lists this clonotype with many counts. As DNA, the CDR3 is TGTGCCAGCAGTCCCAGGAGGGAGGCCGTCCCCCAGCATTTT. It codes for CASSPRREAVPQHF. This chain links TRBV12-3 or TRBV12-4 with TRBJ1-5; D gene unclear. Trimming took off 5 bases at V and 10 bases at J, with 18 bases between the two ends. The CDR3 totals 14 residues.

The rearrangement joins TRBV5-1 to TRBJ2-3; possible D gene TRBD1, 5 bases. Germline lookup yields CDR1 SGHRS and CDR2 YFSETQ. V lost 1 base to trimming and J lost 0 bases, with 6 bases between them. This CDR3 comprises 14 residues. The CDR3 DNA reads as TGCGCCAGCAGCTTGCAGGGCAGCACAGATACGCAGTATTTT. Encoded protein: CASSLQGSTDTQYF.

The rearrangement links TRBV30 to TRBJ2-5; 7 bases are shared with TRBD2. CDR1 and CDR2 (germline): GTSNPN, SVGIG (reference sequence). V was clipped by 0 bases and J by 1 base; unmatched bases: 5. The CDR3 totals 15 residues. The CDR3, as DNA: TGTGCCTGGAGTGTTGGGGGAGGGCTCCAAGAGACCCAGTACTTC. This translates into CAWSVGGGLQETQYF.

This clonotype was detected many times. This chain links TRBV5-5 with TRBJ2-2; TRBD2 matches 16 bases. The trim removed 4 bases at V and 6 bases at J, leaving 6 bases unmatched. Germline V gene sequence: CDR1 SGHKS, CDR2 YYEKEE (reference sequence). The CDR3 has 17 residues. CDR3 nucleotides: TGTGCCAGCAGCAAGGGACTAGCGGGAGGGCCGTCCGGGGAGCTGTTTTTT. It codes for CASSKGLAGGPSGELFF.

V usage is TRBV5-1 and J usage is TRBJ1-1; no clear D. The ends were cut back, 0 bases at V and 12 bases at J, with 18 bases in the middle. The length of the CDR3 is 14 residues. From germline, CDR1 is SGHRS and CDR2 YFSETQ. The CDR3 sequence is CASSLAVSGWGSFF. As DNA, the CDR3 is TGCGCCAGCAGCTTGGCCGTGTCAGGCTGGGGATCTTTCTTT. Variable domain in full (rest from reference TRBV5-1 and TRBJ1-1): KAGVTQTPRYLIKTRGQQVTLSCSPISGHRSVSWYQQTPGQGLQFLFEYFSETQRNKGNFPGRFSGRQFSNSRSEMNVSTLELGDSALYLCASSLAVSGWGSFFGQGTRLTVV.